This TCR beta chain was captured by sequencing in a study of T cells in Graves' hyperthyroidism and ophthalmopathy. The CDR3 consists of 17 residues. V shed 4 bases, J shed 4 bases, and the junction held 14 bases outside the gene matches. In germline, CDR1 is SGHRS, CDR2 YFSETQ. RNA transcripts served as the template for amplifying TCR beta CDR3 regions. The HTBI set primed first-round TCR CDR3 RT-PCR. TCRdb recomputed calls from the multiplex PCR reads with MiXCR, one row per CDR3 protein. The top ten clones hold 8.9% of a sample with about 840,000 distinct CDR3 sequences, over 35% of them seen once.

The rearrangement uses TRBV5-1 and TRBJ1-2, with 9 bases lining up with TRBD1. The source is a man between 18 and 35 years old with Graves' hyperthyroidism. The specimen sequenced was blood. CDR3 amino acids: CASSPGGTGIGGYGYTF. CDR3 sequence (DNA): TGCGCCAGCAGCCCGGGAGGGACAGGGATTGGTGGCTATGGCTACACCTTC.